This entry features one TCR beta chain sequence. The sample belongs to a study of PD-1 and CTLA-4 blockade in melanoma. Germline CDR1 MNHNY, CDR2 SVGAGI (reference sequence). Trimming shortened V by 0 bases and J by 8 bases, and 14 bases separated the two germline ends. This CDR3 spans 15 amino acids. Here immunoSEQ multiplex PCR was the method, and the copy in TCRdb shows in-frame clones only, minus some. The sample yields tens of thousands of clones, about nine tenths seen once. This chain connects TRBV6-6 to TRBJ2-1; D tentatively reads TRBD1 or TRBD2 (5 bases each). The sequencing used CD8+ T cells from peripheral blood, collected from a patient given anti-PD-1 treatment. The TCR comes from a human donor with melanoma. This chain's CDR3 is CASSYSSGREHEQFF. CDR3 nucleotide sequence: TGTGCCAGCAGTTACTCGAGCGGCAGGGAACATGAGCAGTTCTTC.